This T cell receptor beta chain derives from a study of cytomegalovirus exposure and HLA in healthy donors. TCRdb's copy holds only in-frame clones and misses some; the assay was immunoSEQ multiplex PCR. The sample shows about 140,000 clones, about 80% of them seen only once. Findings and caveats of the study: Among TCR beta chains, those listed as cytomegalovirus-associated numbered more than 150.

Notes on this clone: Antigen unknown.

This CDR3 spans 12 amino acids. V was shortened by 10 bases and J by 5 bases, with 14 bases between the two germline ends. Looked up from germline, CDR1 is ENHRY and CDR2 is SYGVKD. The TCR was taken from a young man in good health and CMV-seropositive. Sequencing was carried out using PBMCs. The rearrangement links TRBV10-3 to TRBJ1-2, with D tentatively TRBD1 (6 bases). As DNA, the CDR3 is TGTGCCACAGTTACAGGGTTTTATGGCTACACCTTC. Translating it yields CATVTGFYGYTF.